Listed below are T cell receptor beta chains from one sample, sequenced in a study of shared clonotypes between healthy human individuals. The method was immunoSEQ multiplex PCR; TCRdb's version includes in-frame clones alone and lacks a portion of them. This sample yields about 530,000 clones, of which roughly 79% are seen a single time; about an eighth belongs to the top ten. The sequenced sample was PBMCs. The receptor source for this set is a middle-aged woman in good health. Some clones in this sample may be carry-over from other donors' samples. Both conserved end residues are part of each CDR3. A D gene is named only where the DNA matches it firmly. Clone size is shown for a subset of rows, as once, few, many or a class of expanded clone.

V gene,CDR3 length,D gene,clone size,J gene,CDR3 DNA,CDR3 protein
TRBV10-3,15,TRBD1,-,TRBJ1-6,TGTGCCATCAGTCGGACAGGGGGTAGTCGATCACCCCTCCACTTT,CAISRTGGSRSPLHF
TRBV21-1,18,-,-,TRBJ2-2,TGTGCCAGCAGCAAAACGTTTCAGGCTAGCGGGAGTCCCGGGGAGCTGTTTTTT,CASSKTFQASGSPGELFF
TRBV28,13,TRBD1,few,TRBJ1-2,TGTGCCAGCAGTGCCGGGACAGACTATGGCTACACCTTC,CASSAGTDYGYTF
TRBV19,14,TRBD2,-,TRBJ2-1,TGTGCCAGTAATGTGGAGACTAGCGGGCTCATGTGGTTCTTC,CASNVETSGLMWFF
TRBV7-2,14,TRBD1,-,TRBJ1-2,TGTGCCAGCAGCTACGGACAGGGAAGCTATGGCTACACCTTC,CASSYGQGSYGYTF
TRBV30,14,-,-,TRBJ1-1,TGTGCCTGGAGCCCCGGCCGGGCCTTCACTGAAGCTTTCTTT,CAWSPGRAFTEAFF
TRBV6-1,13,TRBD1,-,TRBJ1-2,TGTGCCAGCAGTGGGACTGGACAGGGGTTCTTCACCTTC,CASSGTGQGFFTF
TRBV2,14,-,-,TRBJ1-5,TGTGCCAGCAGTGGAGGATTGGGCAATCAGCCCCAGCATTTT,CASSGGLGNQPQHF
TRBV7-8,16,TRBD2,-,TRBJ2-2,TGTGCCAGCAGCATCCCGGGGGGTTCGAACACCGGGGAGCTGTTTTTT,CASSIPGGSNTGELFF
TRBV28,14,TRBD1,-,TRBJ2-7,TGTGCCAGCAGTTTTGGGGACAGGGTGGGAGAGCAGTACTTC,CASSFGDRVGEQYF
TRBV28,13,TRBD1,-,TRBJ1-2,TGTGCCAGCAGTCACAGGGGGCGTTATGGCTACACCTTC,CASSHRGRYGYTF
TRBV2,15,TRBD2,-,TRBJ2-5,TGTGCCAGCAGTGTGCGCGGGAGGACCCAAGAGACCCAGTACTTC,CASSVRGRTQETQYF
TRBV5-6,17,TRBD1,-,TRBJ2-5,TGTGCCAGCAGCGCGGACAGGGGTGGGGAGCGTGCACGGACCCAGTACTTC,CASSADRGGERARTQYF
TRBV18,14,-,few,TRBJ1-5,TGTGCCAGCTCCCCCCTCGAGGTATATCAGCCCCAGCATTTT,CASSPLEVYQPQHF
TRBV28,14,-,-,TRBJ1-5,TGTGCCAGCGGAGGTTTCGGCAACAATCAGCCCCAGCATTTT,CASGGFGNNQPQHF
TRBV29-1,11,-,-,TRBJ2-3,TGCAGCGTAGCGTACACAGATACGCAGTATTTT,CSVAYTDTQYF
TRBV7-2,13,-,-,TRBJ2-1,TGTGCCAGCAGCTTGCTAGCAGGCAATGAGCAGTTCTTC,CASSLLAGNEQFF
TRBV30,16,TRBD1,-,TRBJ2-7,TGTGCCTGGAGTGTGCGGGGGACAGGGAAAGGCTACGAGCAGTACTTC,CAWSVRGTGKGYEQYF
TRBV29-1,12,-,-,TRBJ2-1,TGCAGCGTTGGTTGGCTCGGCAATGAGCAGTTCTTC,CSVGWLGNEQFF
TRBV5-8,14,TRBD1,-,TRBJ2-1,TGTGCCAGCAGCTCGGGACAGGGGCACAATGAGCAGTTCTTC,CASSSGQGHNEQFF
TRBV7-8,15,TRBD2,-,TRBJ2-7,TGTGCCAGCAGCTTAGGGGCTAGCGGGAGCAACGAGCAGTACTTC,CASSLGASGSNEQYF